This T cell receptor beta chain was found in a study of blood T cell repertoires in COVID-19. For the study at large: The study drew acute and convalescent COVID-19 samples from the United States, Italy and Spain. PBMCs, B-cell-depleted T cells, or T cells provided the cDNA or gDNA that made up the material.

V was cut by 5 bases and J by 0 bases, with 19 bases left in between. The CDR3 consists of 18 residues. CDR1 SGHAT and CDR2 FQNNGV come from the germline V gene. In the source study's methods: Reference gene primer amplification in the assay estimated nucleated cell counts. This table comes from immunoSEQ multiplex PCR, and its TCRdb copy is limited to in-frame clones, with some not included. V, J and clone size reflect that table, while D and trimming were determined from the DNA. The profile shows under 250,000 clones, 80% of them singletons. Sequenced material: peripheral blood. This chain links TRBV11-2 with TRBJ2-2; D might be TRBD2 (7 bases). The receptor comes from an older woman with acute or convalescent COVID-19. CDR3 sequence reads: CASSLFVGGAPNTGELFF. CDR3 DNA: TGTGCCAGCAGCCTATTCGTGGGGGGGGCCCCGAACACCGGGGAGCTGTTTTTT.